These 9 T cell receptor beta chains were sequenced from one sample in a study of T cell changes during pregnancy in multiple sclerosis. Libraries were prepared by immunoSEQ multiplex PCR; TCRdb keeps only in-frame clonotypes and omits some of them. The table lists 25,000 to 35,000 clones, 70% to 90% of them singletons. The sequences come from CD8+ T cells from peripheral blood mononuclear cells, collected in the second trimester of pregnancy. The source of these receptors is a female donor with multiple sclerosis, enrolled in a pregnancy study.

This clone was seen just once. J is TRBJ2-1 and V is TRBV6-4; 8 nucleotides match TRBD2. CDR1 is MRHNA, CDR2 SNTAGT, per germline. The V segment lost 4 bases and the J segment 10 bases; nucleotides outside the gene matches: 12. The CDR3 loop spans 15 amino acids. The CDR3 DNA reads as TGTGCCAGCAGTGCCGCCGAGAGCGGGAGCGCGGAGCAGTTCTTC. Amino acid sequence: CASSAAESGSAEQFF.

V gene TRBV4-1 combines with J gene TRBJ2-1; D is perhaps TRBD1 (6 bases). The CDR3 consists of 15 residues. V was trimmed by 2 bases and J by 4 bases, leaving 12 bases between them. The germline gives CDR1 MGHRA, CDR2 YSYEKL. DNA of the CDR3: TGCGCCAGCAGCCAACTTCCGGACAGATACAATGAGCAGTTCTTC. Its translation: CASSQLPDRYNEQFF.

The V and J genes are TRBV4-1 and TRBJ1-6, with 11 bases fitting TRBD1. This CDR3 comprises 15 residues. Trimming took 4 bases from V and 9 from J; bases not matched to a gene: 5. CDR1 is MGHRA, CDR2 YSYEKL, per germline. In DNA, the CDR3 is TGCGCCAGCAGCCTTGGGACAGGGGGTAGTTCACCCCTCCACTTT. This encodes CASSLGTGGSSPLHF.

The chain employs TRBV7-9 and TRBJ2-7; D not resolved. CDR1 and CDR2 (germline): SEHNR, FQNEAQ (reference sequence). V lost 0 bases, J lost 2 bases, and 8 bases lay in between. The CDR3 loop spans 14 amino acids. In DNA, the CDR3 is TGTGCCAGCAGCTTAGCGCCACAACCCTACGAGCAGTACTTC. It translates to CASSLAPQPYEQYF.

This chain uses TRBV27 with TRBJ1-2; 8 nucleotides line up with TRBD1. The CDR3 runs to 15 residues. CDR1 is MNHEY and CDR2 is SMNVEV in the germline V gene (reference sequence). Trimming removed 5 bases from V and 7 bases from J; junction bases left unmatched: 12. CDR3 in amino acids: CASSPTRTGRGGYTF. The CDR3 DNA reads TGTGCCAGCAGTCCGACCCGGACAGGGCGAGGTGGCTACACCTTC.

This chain uses TRBV6-6 with TRBJ2-7, with TRBD2 as a possible D gene (6 bases). Germline CDR1 and CDR2: MNHNY and SVGAGI (reference sequence). CDR3 length: 13 amino acids. V was cut by 2 bases and J by 7 bases, with 12 bases left in between. The CDR3: CASSYALANEQYF. CDR3 coding DNA: TGTGCCAGCAGTTACGCCCTAGCGAATGAGCAGTACTTC.

The rearrangement links TRBV6-5 to TRBJ1-2; 7 bases line up with TRBD1. This CDR3 region has 14 residues. Looked up from germline, CDR1 is MNHEY and CDR2 is SVGAGI. The V gene end was trimmed by 7 bases and the J gene end by 8 bases; junction bases not matched to a gene: 13. The CDR3 DNA is TGTGCCAGCAATACCGACAGGGACATGCGGGGCTACACCTTC. It encodes CASNTDRDMRGYTF.

The J gene is TRBJ2-3, the V gene TRBV7-9; D is uncertain. Trimming cost V 10 bases and J 5 bases, with 19 bases left between them. Germline CDR1 reads SEHNR; CDR2 reads FQNEAQ (reference sequence). This CDR3 has 14 residues. CDR3 region: CATRLSSLEDTQYF. The CDR3 DNA follows: TGTGCCACCCGCTTAAGTAGCTTAGAAGATACGCAGTATTTT.

The chain combines TRBV5-6 with TRBJ2-7, with D possibly TRBD1 on 6 matching bases. V lost 0 bases and J lost 0, with 7 bases in between. The CDR3 spans 14 residues. The germline CDR1 and CDR2 sequences are SGHDT and YYEEEE. The CDR3 loop reads CASSLGTVSYEQYF. For the CDR3, the DNA is TGTGCCAGCAGCTTGGGGACAGTCTCCTACGAGCAGTACTTC.